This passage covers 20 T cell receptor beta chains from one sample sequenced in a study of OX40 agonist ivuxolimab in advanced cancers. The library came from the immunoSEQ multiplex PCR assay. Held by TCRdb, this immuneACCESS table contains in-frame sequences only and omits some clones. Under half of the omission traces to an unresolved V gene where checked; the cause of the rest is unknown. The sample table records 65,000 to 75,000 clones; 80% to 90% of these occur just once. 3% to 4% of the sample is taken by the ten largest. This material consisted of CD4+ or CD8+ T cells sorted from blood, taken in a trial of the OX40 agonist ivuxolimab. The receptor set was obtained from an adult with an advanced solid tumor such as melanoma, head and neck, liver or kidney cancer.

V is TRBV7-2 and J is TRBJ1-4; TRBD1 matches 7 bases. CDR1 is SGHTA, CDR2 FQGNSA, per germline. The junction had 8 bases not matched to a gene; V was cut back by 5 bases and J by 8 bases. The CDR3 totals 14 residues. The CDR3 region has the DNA TGTGCCAGCAGCGCACCAGGGGGTTGGGAAAAACTGTTTTTT. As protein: CASSAPGGWEKLFF.

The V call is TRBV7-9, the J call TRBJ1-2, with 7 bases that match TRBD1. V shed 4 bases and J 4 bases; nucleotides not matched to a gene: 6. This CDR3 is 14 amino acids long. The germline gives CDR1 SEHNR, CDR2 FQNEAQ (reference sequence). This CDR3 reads CASSSPGGLYGYTF. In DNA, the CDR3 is TGTGCCAGCAGCTCGCCAGGGGGACTCTATGGCTACACCTTC.

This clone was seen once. The CDR3 reads CASSLSDYGYTF. The DNA of the CDR3 is TGTGCCAGCAGCCTCTCTGACTATGGCTACACCTTC. The V gene is TRBV7-9, the J gene TRBJ1-2; D not certain. The V and J ends lost 5 bases and 3 bases respectively, with 7 bases between them. Germline V gene lookup returns CDR1 SEHNR and CDR2 FQNEAQ (reference sequence). The CDR3 has 12 amino acids.

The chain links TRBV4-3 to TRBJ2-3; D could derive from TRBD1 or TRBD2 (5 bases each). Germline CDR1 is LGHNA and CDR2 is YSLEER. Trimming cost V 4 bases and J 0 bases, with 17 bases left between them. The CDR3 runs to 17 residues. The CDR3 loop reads CASSLGEGARSTDTQYF. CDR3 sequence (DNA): TGCGCCAGCAGCCTGGGGGAAGGAGCCCGGAGCACAGATACGCAGTATTTT.

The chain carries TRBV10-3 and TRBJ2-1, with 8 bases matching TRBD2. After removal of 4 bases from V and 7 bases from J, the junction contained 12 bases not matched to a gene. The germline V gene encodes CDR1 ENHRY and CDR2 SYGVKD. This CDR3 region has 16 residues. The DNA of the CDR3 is TGTGCCATCAGTGTCGATAGCGGGACCGTGAGGAATGAGCAGTTCTTC. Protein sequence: CAISVDSGTVRNEQFF.

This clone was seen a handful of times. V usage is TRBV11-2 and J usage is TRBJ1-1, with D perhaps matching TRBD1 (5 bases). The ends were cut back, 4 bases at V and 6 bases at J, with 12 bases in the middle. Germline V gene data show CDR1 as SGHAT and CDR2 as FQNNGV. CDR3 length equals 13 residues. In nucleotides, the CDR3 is TGTGCCAGCAGCTCACAAGGAGGGGCTGAAGCTTTCTTT. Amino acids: CASSSQGGAEAFF.

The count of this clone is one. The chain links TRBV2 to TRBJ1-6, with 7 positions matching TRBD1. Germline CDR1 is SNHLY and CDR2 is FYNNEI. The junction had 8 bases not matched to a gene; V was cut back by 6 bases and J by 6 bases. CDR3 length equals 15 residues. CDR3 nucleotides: TGTGCCAGCAGGTACCGGGACAGCTTTAATTCACCCCTCCACTTT. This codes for CASRYRDSFNSPLHF. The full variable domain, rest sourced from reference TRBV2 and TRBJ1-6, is EPEVTQTPSHQVTQMGQEVILRCVPISNHLYFYWYRQILGQKVEFLVSFYNNEISEKSEIFDDQFSVERPDGSNFTLKIRSTKLEDSAMYFCASRYRDSFNSPLHFGNGTRLTVT.

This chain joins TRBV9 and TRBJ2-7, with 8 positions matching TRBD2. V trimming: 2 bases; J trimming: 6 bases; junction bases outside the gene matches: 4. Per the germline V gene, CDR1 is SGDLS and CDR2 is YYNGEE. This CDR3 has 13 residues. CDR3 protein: CASSVTGGPEQYF. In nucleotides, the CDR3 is TGTGCCAGCAGCGTCACGGGAGGGCCCGAGCAGTACTTC. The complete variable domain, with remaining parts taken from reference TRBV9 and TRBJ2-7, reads DSGVTQTPKHLITATGQRVTLRCSPRSGDLSVYWYQQSLDQGLQFLIQYYNGEERAKGNILERFSAQQFPDLHSELNLSSLELGDSALYFCASSVTGGPEQYFGPGTRLTVT.

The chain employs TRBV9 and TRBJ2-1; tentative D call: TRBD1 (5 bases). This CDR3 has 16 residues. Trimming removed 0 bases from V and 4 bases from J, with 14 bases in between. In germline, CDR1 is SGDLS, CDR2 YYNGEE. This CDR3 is CASSVGRGSQYNEQFF. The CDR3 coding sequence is TGTGCCAGCAGCGTAGGTAGGGGAAGTCAATACAATGAGCAGTTCTTC.

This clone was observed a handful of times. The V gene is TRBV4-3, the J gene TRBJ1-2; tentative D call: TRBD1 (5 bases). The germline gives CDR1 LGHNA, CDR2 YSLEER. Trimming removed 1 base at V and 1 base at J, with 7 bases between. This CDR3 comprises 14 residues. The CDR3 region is CASSQVGGNYGYTF. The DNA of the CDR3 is TGCGCCAGCAGCCAAGTGGGGGGTAACTATGGCTACACCTTC.

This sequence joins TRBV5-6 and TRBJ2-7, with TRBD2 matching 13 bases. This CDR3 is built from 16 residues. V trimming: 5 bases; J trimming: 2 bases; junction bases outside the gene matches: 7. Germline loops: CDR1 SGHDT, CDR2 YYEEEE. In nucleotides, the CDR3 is TGTGCCAGCAGACCGGGACTAGCGGGATTAACCTACGAGCAGTACTTC. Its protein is CASRPGLAGLTYEQYF.

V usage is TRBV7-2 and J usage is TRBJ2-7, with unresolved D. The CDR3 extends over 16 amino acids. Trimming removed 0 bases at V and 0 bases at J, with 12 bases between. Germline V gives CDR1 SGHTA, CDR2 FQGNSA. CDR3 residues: CASSLAIVFPSYEQYF. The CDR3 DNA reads TGTGCCAGCAGCTTAGCCATAGTATTTCCCTCCTACGAGCAGTACTTC.

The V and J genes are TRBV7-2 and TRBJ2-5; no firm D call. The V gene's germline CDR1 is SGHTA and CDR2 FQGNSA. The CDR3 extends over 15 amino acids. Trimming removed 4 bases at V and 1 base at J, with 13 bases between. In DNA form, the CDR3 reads TGTGCCAGCAGCTCTCAGACCGGTCCCCAAGAGACCCAGTACTTC. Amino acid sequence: CASSSQTGPQETQYF. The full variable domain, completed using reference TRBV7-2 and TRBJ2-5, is GAGVSQSPSNKVTEKGKDVELRCDPISGHTALYWYRQSLGQGLEFLIYFQGNSAPDKSGLPSDRFSAERTGGSVSTLTIQRTQQEDSAVYLCASSSQTGPQETQYFGPGTRLLVL.

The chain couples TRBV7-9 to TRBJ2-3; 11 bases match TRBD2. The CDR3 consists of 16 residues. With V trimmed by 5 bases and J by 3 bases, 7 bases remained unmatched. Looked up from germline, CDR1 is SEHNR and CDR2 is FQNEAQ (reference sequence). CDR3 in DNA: TGTGCCAGCAGCGAGGGGACTAGCGGATTTACAGATACGCAGTATTTT. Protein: CASSEGTSGFTDTQYF.

CDR3 amino acids: CASANKGRISGANVLTF. CDR3 nucleotides: TGTGCCAGCGCGAATAAGGGACGGATCTCTGGGGCCAACGTCCTGACTTTC. The genes are TRBV27 and TRBJ2-6; D is possibly TRBD1 or TRBD2 (5 bases each). Germline V gives CDR1 MNHEY, CDR2 SMNVEV (reference sequence). The germline V and J ends were trimmed by 8 bases and 0 bases, with 17 bases remaining between them. The CDR3 spans 17 residues.

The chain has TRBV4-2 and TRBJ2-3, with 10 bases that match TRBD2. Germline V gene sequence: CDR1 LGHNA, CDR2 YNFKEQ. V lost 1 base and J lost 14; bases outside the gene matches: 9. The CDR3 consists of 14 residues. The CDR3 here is CASSQAITSGVRYF. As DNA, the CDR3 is TGTGCCAGCAGCCAAGCTATCACTAGCGGGGTGCGGTATTTT.

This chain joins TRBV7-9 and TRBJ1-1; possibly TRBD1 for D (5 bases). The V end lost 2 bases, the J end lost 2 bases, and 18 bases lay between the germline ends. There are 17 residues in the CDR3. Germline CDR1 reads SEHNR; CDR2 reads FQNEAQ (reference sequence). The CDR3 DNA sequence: TGTGCCAGCAGCTTACCCCCCCGCGGGGCTCAAAACACTGAAGCTTTCTTT. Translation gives CASSLPPRGAQNTEAFF.

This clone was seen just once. This CDR3 is CASSQDQEAGAFF. CDR3 in DNA: TGTGCCAGCAGCCAAGATCAGGAAGCTGGGGCTTTCTTT. The V call is TRBV7-2, the J call TRBJ1-1; D is uncertain. Germline V gene sequence: CDR1 SGHTA, CDR2 FQGNSA. This CDR3 spans 13 amino acids. Trimming left V 5 bases short and J 11 bases short, with 18 bases between.

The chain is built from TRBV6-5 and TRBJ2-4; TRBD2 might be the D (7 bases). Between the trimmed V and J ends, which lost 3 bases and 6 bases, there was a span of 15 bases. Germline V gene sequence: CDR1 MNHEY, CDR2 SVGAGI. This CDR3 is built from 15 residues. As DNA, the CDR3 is TGTGCCAGCAGTTATATCGGGGGCGGGGGAAACATTCAGTACTTC. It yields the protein CASSYIGGGGNIQYF.

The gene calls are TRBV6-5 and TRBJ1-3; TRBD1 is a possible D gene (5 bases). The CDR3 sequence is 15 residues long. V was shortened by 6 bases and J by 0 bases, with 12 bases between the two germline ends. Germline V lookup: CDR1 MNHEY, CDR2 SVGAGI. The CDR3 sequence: CASRFQGLSGNTIYF. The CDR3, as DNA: TGTGCCAGCAGGTTTCAGGGTCTCTCTGGAAACACCATATATTTT.